The entry below gives a single TCR beta chain sequence along with its context. Per the original methods: Estimates of nucleated cell counts were drawn from the amplification of reference gene primers. Method: immunoSEQ multiplex PCR; TCRdb's copy keeps in-frame clones and lacks some. V, J and clone size are taken as reported in that table, and D and trimming were inferred from the DNA itself. The sample has over 150,000 clones, approximately 90% seen once. The CDR3 totals 18 residues. V lost 0 bases, J lost 7 bases, and 13 bases stayed unmatched. Germline lookup yields CDR1 WNHNN and CDR2 SYGVQD (reference sequence). The data belong to a study of blood T cell repertoires in COVID-19. On the study more broadly: From the United States, Italy and Spain came samples of acute and convalescent COVID-19. The analysed material was cDNA or gDNA that came from T cells, B-cell-depleted T cells, or PBMCs.

The material sequenced was peripheral blood. The receptor was derived from a woman aged 55-75 years who had recovered from COVID-19. The chain has TRBV10-1 and TRBJ2-2; 8 nucleotides align to TRBD2. The CDR3 protein is CASSESGKRGTRGGELFF. The CDR3 nucleotides read TGCGCCAGCAGTGAGTCGGGGAAGCGGGGGACACGGGGCGGGGAGCTGTTTTTT.